This T cell receptor (beta chain) was documented in a study of CD8+CD57+ T cells in acquired aplastic anemia. Study context: The study obtained an average of approximately 2.9 ug of DNA from sorted CD4+ and CD8+ cells.

The CDR3 spans 12 residues. V dropped 4 bases and J dropped 3 bases, with 9 bases sitting between them. Per germline, CDR1 SQVTM and CDR2 ANQGSEA. Genomic DNA was employed as the template in profiling TCR beta VDJ and CDR3. TCRdb re-called the reads with MiXCR, one entry per CDR3 protein. The repertoire holds about 220,000 distinct CDR3 sequences, roughly 35% seen once, with 1.1% in the top ten. Study-wide findings and caveats: With respect to CD8+ Simpson's diversity, patients and controls did not differ significantly. Twenty-nine shared CD8+ CDR3s appeared highly expressed within patients' immunodominant clones.

This clonotype occurred a few times. The antigen is undetermined. What was sequenced was sorted CD4+, CD8+, or CD8+CD57+ T cells (not recorded which) from PBMCs. The genes are TRBV29-1 and TRBJ1-2; D unresolved. The clonotype originates from a human donor in good health, serving as a control. This chain's CDR3 is CSVAPQDYGYTF. CDR3 bases: TGCAGCGTTGCTCCTCAGGACTATGGCTACACCTTC.